Listed below are T cell receptor beta chains from one sample, sequenced in a study of cytomegalovirus exposure and HLA in healthy donors. Profiling relied on immunoSEQ multiplex PCR, and the TCRdb table lists in-frame clones only, not all of them. The repertoire has fewer than 150,000 clones, around 77% of them found once; the top ten carry roughly 4.6%. The sample taken for sequencing was PBMCs. These receptors were taken from a woman in her forties or fifties in good health and CMV-seronegative. CDR3s include the opening cysteine and the closing phenylalanine or tryptophan. D genes are given only for firm matches. Only some rows state a clone size, as once, few, many or a class for expanded clones.

>TRBJ2-3|TRBV5-1|13|NA|NA
CASSLDRSNTQYF
TGCGCCAGCAGCTTGGACAGGTCAAATACGCAGTATTTT
>TRBJ1-2|TRBV4-1|15|NA|NA
CASSQDLQALYGYTF
TGCGCCAGCAGCCAAGATCTCCAGGCCCTCTATGGCTACACCTTC
>TRBJ2-7|TRBV2|13|once|NA
CASRMDREGEQYF
TGTGCCAGCAGGATGGACAGGGAGGGCGAGCAGTACTTC
>TRBJ1-1|TRBV5-1|12|NA|TRBD1
CASSYGQGEAFF
TGCGCCAGCAGCTATGGACAGGGCGAAGCTTTCTTT
>TRBJ2-5|TRBV10-3|14|NA|NA
CAIRAGLGKETQYF
TGTGCCATCAGGGCGGGACTGGGAAAAGAGACCCAGTACTTC
>TRBJ2-5|TRBV7-2|15|NA|NA
CASSASGTYQETQYF
TGTGCCAGCAGCGCGTCCGGGACTTACCAAGAGACCCAGTACTTC
>TRBJ1-4|TRBV19|16|NA|NA
CASSIIGWQGGEKLFF
TGTGCCAGTAGTATAATTGGCTGGCAGGGCGGTGAAAAACTGTTTTTT
>TRBJ1-2|TRBV6-1|18|NA|NA
CASSEAWAGTLANYGYTF
TGTGCCAGCAGTGAAGCGTGGGCAGGTACCCTAGCAAACTATGGCTACACCTTC
>TRBJ1-4|TRBV5-1|15|NA|NA
CASSPMLSTNEKLFF
TGCGCCAGCAGCCCCATGTTGTCAACTAATGAAAAACTGTTTTTT
>TRBJ2-1|TRBV15|18|NA|TRBD1
CATSKVPGQGAGYNEQFF
TGTGCCACCAGCAAAGTCCCGGGACAGGGGGCTGGCTACAATGAGCAGTTCTTC
>TRBJ1-5|TRBV2|18|NA|TRBD1
CASRGLLGQGEGNQPQHF
TGTGCCAGCAGAGGCCTTTTGGGACAGGGAGAAGGAAATCAGCCCCAGCATTTT
>TRBJ1-5|TRBV4-2|16|NA|TRBD1
CASSQDIGQGNQPQHF
TGTGCCAGCAGCCAAGATATCGGACAGGGCAATCAGCCCCAGCATTTT
>TRBJ1-6|TRBV4-3|15|NA|NA
CASSQVHRANSPLHF
TGCGCCAGCAGCCAAGTTCACAGGGCGAATTCACCCCTCCACTTT
>TRBJ2-1|TRBV4-3|19|NA|TRBD2
CASSRAPPGLAGAYNEQFF
TGCGCCAGCAGCCGGGCACCACCCGGGCTAGCGGGGGCCTACAATGAGCAGTTCTTC
>TRBJ1-2|TRBV7-2|13|NA|NA
CASSRLGRYGYTF
TGTGCCAGCAGCCGGTTGGGGCGCTATGGCTACACCTTC
>TRBJ2-1|TRBV6-1|13|NA|NA
CASSEFRGLEQFF
TGTGCCAGCAGCGAATTCAGGGGCCTGGAGCAGTTCTTC